This TCR beta chain was sequenced in a study of CD8+CD57+ T cells in acquired aplastic anemia. The template for TCR beta VDJ and CDR3 sequence profiling was genomic DNA. TCRdb recomputed calls from the reads with MiXCR, one row per CDR3 protein. The repertoire holds 60,000 to 75,000 distinct CDR3 sequences, with under 55% as singletons. CDR3 length: 15 amino acids. CDR1 and CDR2 from the germline V gene are SGDLS and YYNGEE. The ends were cut back, 3 bases at V and 3 bases at J, with 13 bases in the middle. This clonotype has ten or more counts. The V and J genes are TRBV9 and TRBJ2-1; D possibly uses TRBD1 or TRBD2 (7 bases each). The receptor was isolated from a human donor in good health, serving as a control. The sample taken for sequencing was sorted CD4+, CD8+, or CD8+CD57+ T cells (not recorded which) from PBMCs. The CDR3 loop reads CASSERDSHYNEQFF. DNA for the CDR3: TGTGCCAGCAGCGAGCGGGACAGCCACTACAATGAGCAGTTCTTC. Combining the CDR3 with reference TRBV9 and TRBJ2-1 gives the whole variable domain DSGVTQTPKHLITATGQRVTLRCSPRSGDLSVYWYQQSLDQGLQFLIQYYNGEERAKGNILERFSAQQFPDLHSELNLSSLELGDSALYFCASSERDSHYNEQFFGPGTRLTVL.